This T cell receptor (beta chain) is from a study of cytomegalovirus exposure and HLA in healthy donors. PCR was performed using 60 Vbeta and 13 Jbeta primers. Data came from immunoSEQ multiplex PCR; TCRdb stores just in-frame clones and leaves some out. The table includes around 300,000 clones, around four fifths detected once. Notes on the study in general: Across HLA loci, a later analysis found differing TCR association rates, with DRB1 most and HLA-C fewest. Fewer N-insertions than the 666-donor mean were reportedly shown by an Asian-associated ancestry cluster in a later analysis. Cytomegalovirus association was listed for about 170 TCR beta chains.

Germline V gene lookup returns CDR1 SGHTA and CDR2 FQGNSA. Trimming at V came to 5 bases and at J to 4 bases, leaving 9 bases not matched to a gene. This CDR3 is built from 15 residues. Note on this clone: Antigen: not known. The same CDR3 also results from other DNA sequences found in this sample.

This sequence joins TRBV7-2 and TRBJ2-7; 9 nucleotides match TRBD2. The sequence was collected from a middle-aged woman in good health and CMV-seropositive. Sequences were obtained from PBMCs. The CDR3 sequence: CASSLAASGTYEQYF. The CDR3 DNA follows: TGTGCCAGCAGCCTTGCGGCTAGCGGGACTTACGAGCAGTACTTC.